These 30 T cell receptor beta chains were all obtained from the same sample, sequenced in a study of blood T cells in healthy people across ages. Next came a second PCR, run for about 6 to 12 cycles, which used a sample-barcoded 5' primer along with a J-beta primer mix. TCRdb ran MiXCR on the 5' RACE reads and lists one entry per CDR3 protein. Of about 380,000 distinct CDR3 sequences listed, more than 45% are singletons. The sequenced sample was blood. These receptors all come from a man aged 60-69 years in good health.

As DNA, the CDR3 is TGTGCCAGCTCACCAAACACCGGGACAGCCATCTACGAGCAGTACTTC. Protein product: CASSPNTGTAIYEQYF. This rearrangement joins TRBV18 to TRBJ2-7, with TRBD1 matching 7 bases. Trimming removed 2 bases from V and 3 bases from J; junction bases left unmatched: 10. The CDR3 consists of 16 residues. Germline-derived CDR1 and CDR2 are KGHSH and LQKENI. The full variable domain, with the rest looked up from reference TRBV18 and TRBJ2-7, is NAGVMQNPRHLVRRRGQEARLRCSPMKGHSHVYWYRQLPEEGLKFMVYLQKENIIDESGMPKERFSAEFPKEGPSILRIQQVVRGDSAAYFCASSPNTGTAIYEQYFGPGTRLTVT.

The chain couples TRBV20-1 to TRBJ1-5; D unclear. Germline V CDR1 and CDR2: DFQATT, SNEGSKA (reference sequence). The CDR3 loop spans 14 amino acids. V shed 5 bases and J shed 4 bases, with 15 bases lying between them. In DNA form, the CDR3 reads TGCAGTGCTCCCCCCCGGGAGATTAATCAGCCCCAGCATTTT. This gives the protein CSAPPREINQPQHF.

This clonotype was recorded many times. CDR3 in DNA: TGTGCCAGCAGCCTCACTCACGGGTGGGATACGCAGTATTTT. It specifies CASSLTHGWDTQYF. The rearrangement joins TRBV3-1 to TRBJ2-3; no clear D. Trimming took off 4 bases at V and 6 bases at J, with 14 bases between the two ends. The CDR3 runs to 14 residues. CDR1 and CDR2 (germline): LGHDT, YNNKEL (reference sequence).

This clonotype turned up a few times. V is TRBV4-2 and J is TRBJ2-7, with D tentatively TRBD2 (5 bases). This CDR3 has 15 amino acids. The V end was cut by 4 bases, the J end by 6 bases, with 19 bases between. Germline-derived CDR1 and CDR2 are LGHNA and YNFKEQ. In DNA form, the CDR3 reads TGTGCCAGCAGCCCTGACCGGGGATACAACGGCGAGCAGTACTTC. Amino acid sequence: CASSPDRGYNGEQYF.

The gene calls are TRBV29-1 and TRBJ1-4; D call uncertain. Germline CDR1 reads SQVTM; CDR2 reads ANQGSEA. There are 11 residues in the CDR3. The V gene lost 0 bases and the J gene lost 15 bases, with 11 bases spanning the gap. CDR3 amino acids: CSVEEVKDVFF. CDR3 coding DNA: TGCAGCGTTGAAGAGGTGAAAGATGTGTTTTTT.

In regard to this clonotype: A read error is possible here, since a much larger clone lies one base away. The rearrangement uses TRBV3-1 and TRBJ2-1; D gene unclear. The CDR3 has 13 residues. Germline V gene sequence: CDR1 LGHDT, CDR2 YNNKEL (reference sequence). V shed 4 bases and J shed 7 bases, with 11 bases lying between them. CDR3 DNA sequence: TGTGCCAGCAGCCGGGTTGGCAGGAATGAGCAGTTCTTC. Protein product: CASSRVGRNEQFF.

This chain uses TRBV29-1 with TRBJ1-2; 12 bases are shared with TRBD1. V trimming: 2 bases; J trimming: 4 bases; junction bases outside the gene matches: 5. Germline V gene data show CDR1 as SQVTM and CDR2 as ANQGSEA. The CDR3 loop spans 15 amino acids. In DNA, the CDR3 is TGCAGCGTTGAATGGGACAGGGGGCGTAGCTATGGCTACACCTTC. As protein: CSVEWDRGRSYGYTF.

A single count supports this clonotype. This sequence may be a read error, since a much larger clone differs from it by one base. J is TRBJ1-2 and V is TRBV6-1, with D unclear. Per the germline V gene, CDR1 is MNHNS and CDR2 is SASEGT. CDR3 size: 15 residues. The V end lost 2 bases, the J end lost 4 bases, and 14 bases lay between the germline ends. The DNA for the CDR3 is TGTGCCAGCAGTGAATTTCGGGCAGTGACCTATGGCTACACCTTC. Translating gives CASSEFRAVTYGYTF.

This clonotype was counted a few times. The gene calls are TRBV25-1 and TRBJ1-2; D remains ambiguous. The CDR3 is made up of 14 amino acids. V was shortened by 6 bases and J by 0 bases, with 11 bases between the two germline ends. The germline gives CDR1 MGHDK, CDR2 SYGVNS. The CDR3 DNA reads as TGTGCCAGCAGCCGCAGTAACTCTAACTATGGCTACACCTTC. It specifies CASSRSNSNYGYTF.

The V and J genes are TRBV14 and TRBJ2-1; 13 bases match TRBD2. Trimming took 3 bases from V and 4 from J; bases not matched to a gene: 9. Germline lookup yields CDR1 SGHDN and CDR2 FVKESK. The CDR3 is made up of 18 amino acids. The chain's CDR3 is CASSQQAKLAGGYNEQFF. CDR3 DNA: TGTGCCAGCAGCCAGCAGGCGAAACTAGCGGGAGGGTACAATGAGCAGTTCTTC. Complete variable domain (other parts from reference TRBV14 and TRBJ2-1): EAGVTQFPSHSVIEKGQTVTLRCDPISGHDNLYWYRRVMGKEIKFLLHFVKESKQDESGMPNNRFLAERTGGTYSTLKVQPAELEDSGVYFCASSQQAKLAGGYNEQFFGPGTRLTVL.

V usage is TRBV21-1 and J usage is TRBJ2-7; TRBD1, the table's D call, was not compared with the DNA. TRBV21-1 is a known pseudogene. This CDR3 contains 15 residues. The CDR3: CASSKERAGAYEQYF. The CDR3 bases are TGTGCCAGCAGCAAAGAGAGGGCAGGGGCCTACGAGCAGTACTTC.

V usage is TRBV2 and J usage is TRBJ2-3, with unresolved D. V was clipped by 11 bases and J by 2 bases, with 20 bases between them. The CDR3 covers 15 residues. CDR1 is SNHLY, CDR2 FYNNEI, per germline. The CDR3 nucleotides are TGTGCCGGATGGGTCCAGGTCGACGCCACAGATACGCAGTATTTT. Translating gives CAGWVQVDATDTQYF.

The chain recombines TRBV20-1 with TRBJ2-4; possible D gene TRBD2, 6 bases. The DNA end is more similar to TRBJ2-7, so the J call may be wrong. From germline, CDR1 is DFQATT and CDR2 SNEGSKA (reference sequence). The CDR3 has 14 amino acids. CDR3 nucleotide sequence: TGCAGTGCTAGAAAAGAGGGACTGGGGGACGAGCAGTACTTC. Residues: CSARKEGLGDEQYF.

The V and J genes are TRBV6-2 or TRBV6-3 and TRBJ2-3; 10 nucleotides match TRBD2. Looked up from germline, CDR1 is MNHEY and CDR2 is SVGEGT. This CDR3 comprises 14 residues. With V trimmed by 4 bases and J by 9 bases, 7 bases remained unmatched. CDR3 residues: CASSSTSGKGTQYF. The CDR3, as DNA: TGTGCCAGCAGTTCCACTAGCGGGAAGGGGACGCAGTATTTT.

The CDR3 region has the DNA TGTGCCAGCACCCGGCTGGCGGGCGGGGGACAAGAGACCCAGTACTTC. The encoded protein is CASTRLAGGGQETQYF. The chain links TRBV12-3 or TRBV12-4 to TRBJ2-5, with 7 bases identical to TRBD2. V was clipped by 7 bases and J by 2 bases; unmatched bases: 13. The CDR3 spans 16 residues.

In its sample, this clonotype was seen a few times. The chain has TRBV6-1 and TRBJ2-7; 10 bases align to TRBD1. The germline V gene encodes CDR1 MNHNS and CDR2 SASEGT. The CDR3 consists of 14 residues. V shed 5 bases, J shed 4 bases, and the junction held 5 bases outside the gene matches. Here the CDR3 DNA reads TGTGCCAGCAGTAACCGGGACAGGGGTTACGAGCAGTACTTC. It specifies CASSNRDRGYEQYF.

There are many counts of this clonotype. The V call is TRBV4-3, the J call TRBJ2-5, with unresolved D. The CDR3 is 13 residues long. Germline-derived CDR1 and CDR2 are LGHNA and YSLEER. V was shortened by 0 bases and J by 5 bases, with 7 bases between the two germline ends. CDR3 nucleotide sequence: TGCGCCAGCAGCCAAGATAGGACGGAGACCCAGTACTTC. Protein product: CASSQDRTETQYF.

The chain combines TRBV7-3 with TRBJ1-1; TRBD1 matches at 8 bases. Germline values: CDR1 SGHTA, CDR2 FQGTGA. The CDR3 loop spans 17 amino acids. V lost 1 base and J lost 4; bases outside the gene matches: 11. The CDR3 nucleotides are TGTGCCAGCAGCTTAATTGGGTCAGGGGGCTATGGCACTGAAGCTTTCTTT. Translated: CASSLIGSGGYGTEAFF.

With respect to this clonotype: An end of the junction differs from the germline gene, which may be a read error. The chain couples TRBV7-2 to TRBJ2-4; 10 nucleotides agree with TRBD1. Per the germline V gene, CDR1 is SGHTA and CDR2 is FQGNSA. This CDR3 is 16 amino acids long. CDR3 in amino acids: CASTRQGAQAKNIQYF. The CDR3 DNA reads TGCGCCAGCACCCGACAGGGGGCGCAGGCCAAAAACATTCAGTACTTC.

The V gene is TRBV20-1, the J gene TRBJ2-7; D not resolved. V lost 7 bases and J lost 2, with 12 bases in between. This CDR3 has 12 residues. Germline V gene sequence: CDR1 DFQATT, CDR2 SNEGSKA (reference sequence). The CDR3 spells CSVRLPPYEQYF. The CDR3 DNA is TGCAGTGTCAGGCTTCCCCCCTACGAGCAGTACTTC.

The CDR3 sequence is CSVRTTGSYEQYF. The CDR3 DNA sequence: TGCAGCGTCCGAACGACAGGATCCTACGAGCAGTACTTC. The chain uses TRBV29-1 and TRBJ2-7; D may be TRBD1 (6 bases). V was shortened by 6 bases and J by 1 base, with 13 bases between the two germline ends. The germline CDR1 and CDR2 sequences are SQVTM and ANQGSEA. This CDR3 comprises 13 residues.

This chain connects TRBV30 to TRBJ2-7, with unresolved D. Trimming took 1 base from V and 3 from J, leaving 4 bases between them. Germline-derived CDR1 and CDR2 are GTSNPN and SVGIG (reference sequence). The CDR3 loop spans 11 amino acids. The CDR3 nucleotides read TGTGCCTGGAGTGGGTTCTACGAGCAGTACTTC. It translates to CAWSGFYEQYF.

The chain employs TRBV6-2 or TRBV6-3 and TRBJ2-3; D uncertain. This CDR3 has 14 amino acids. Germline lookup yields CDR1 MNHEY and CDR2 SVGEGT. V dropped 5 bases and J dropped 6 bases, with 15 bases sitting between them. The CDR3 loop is CASSLHGIGDTQYF. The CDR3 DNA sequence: TGTGCCAGCAGTCTCCATGGGATCGGTGATACGCAGTATTTT.

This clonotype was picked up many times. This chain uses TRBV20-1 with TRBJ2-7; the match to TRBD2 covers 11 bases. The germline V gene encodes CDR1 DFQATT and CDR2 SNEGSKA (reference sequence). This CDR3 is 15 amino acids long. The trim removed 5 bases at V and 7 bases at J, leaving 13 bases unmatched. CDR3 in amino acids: CSASPGLAGGPEQYF. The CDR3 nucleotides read TGCAGTGCTTCCCCCGGGCTAGCGGGAGGCCCGGAGCAGTACTTC.

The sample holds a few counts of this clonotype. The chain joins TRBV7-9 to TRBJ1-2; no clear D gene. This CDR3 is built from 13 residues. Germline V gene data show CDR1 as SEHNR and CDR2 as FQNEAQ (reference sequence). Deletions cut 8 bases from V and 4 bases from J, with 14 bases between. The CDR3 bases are TGTGCCAGCTCCTCCCCCCGGGCCTATGGCTACACCTTC. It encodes CASSSPRAYGYTF.

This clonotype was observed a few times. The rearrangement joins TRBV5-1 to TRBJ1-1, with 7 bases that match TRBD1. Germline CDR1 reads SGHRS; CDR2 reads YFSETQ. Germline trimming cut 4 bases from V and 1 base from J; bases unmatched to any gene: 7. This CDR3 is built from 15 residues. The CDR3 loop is CASSPWTGRNTEAFF. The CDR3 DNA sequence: TGCGCCAGCAGCCCCTGGACAGGACGGAACACTGAAGCTTTCTTT.

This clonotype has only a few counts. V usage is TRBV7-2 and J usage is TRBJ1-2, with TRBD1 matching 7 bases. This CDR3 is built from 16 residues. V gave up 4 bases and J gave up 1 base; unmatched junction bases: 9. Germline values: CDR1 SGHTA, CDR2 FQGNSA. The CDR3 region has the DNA TGTGCCAGCAGCTCCGGTCGGACAGGCTTTAACTATGGCTACACCTTC. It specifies CASSSGRTGFNYGYTF.

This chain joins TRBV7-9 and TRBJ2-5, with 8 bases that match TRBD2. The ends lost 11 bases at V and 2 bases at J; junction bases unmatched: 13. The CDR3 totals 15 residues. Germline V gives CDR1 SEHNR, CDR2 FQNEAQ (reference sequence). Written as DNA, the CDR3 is TGTGCCGGGGGGGCGAGCGGGAGTAAACAAGAGACCCAGTACTTC. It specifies CAGGASGSKQETQYF.

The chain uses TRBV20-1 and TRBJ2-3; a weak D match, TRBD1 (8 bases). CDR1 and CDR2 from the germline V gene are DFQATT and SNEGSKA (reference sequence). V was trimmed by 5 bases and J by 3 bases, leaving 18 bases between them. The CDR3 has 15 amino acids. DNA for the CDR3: TGCAGTGCTTTCTCGGACAGGGAGGGTACAGATACGCAGTATTTT. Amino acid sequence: CSAFSDREGTDTQYF.

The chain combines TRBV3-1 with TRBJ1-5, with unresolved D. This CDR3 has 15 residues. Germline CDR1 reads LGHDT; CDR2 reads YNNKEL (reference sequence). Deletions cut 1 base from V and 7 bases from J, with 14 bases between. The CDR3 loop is CASSQGAARSQPQHF. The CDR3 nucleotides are TGTGCCAGCAGCCAAGGGGCAGCTAGATCGCAGCCCCAGCATTTT.